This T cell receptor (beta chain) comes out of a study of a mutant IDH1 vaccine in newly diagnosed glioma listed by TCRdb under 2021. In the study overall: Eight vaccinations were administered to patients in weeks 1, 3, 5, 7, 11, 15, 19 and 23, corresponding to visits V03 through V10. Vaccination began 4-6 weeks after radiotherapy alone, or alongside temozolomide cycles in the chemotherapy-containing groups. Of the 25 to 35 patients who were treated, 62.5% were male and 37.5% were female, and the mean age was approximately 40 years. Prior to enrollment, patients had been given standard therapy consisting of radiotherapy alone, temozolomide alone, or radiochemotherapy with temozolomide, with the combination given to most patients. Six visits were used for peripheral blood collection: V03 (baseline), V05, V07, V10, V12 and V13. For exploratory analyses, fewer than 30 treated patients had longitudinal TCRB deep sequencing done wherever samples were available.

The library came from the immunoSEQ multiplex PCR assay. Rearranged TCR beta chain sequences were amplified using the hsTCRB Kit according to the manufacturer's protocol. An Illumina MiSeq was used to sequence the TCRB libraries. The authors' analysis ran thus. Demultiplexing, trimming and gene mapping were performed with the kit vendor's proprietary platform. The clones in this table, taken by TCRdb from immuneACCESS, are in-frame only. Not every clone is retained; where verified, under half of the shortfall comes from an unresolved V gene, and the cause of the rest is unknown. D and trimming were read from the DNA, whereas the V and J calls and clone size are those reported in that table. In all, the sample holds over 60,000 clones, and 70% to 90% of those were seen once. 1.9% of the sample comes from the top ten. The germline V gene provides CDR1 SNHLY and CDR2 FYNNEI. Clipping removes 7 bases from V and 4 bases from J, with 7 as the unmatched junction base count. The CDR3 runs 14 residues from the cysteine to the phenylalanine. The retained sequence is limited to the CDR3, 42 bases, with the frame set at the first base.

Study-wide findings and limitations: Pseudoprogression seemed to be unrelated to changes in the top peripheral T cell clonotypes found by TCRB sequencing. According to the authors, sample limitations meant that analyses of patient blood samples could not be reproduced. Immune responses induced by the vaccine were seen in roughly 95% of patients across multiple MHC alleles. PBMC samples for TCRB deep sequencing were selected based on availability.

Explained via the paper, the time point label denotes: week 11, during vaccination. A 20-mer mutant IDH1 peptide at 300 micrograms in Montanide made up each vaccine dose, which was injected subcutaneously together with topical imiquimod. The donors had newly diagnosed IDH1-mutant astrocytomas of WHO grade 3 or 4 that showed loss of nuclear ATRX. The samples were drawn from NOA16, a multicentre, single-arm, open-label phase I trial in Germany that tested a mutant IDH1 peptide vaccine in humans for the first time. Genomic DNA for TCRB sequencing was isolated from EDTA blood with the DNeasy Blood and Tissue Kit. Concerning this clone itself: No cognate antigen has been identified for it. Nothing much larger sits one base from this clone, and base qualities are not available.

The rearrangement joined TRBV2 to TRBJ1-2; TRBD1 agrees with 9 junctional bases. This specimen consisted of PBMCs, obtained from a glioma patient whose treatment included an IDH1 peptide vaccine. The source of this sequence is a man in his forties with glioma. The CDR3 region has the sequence CASNRDRVGYGYTF. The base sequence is TGTGCCAGCAACCGGGACAGGGTAGGCTATGGCTACACCTTC.